A selection of T cell receptor beta chains follows, all from one sample in a study of cytomegalovirus exposure and HLA in healthy donors. Repertoires were generated with immunoSEQ multiplex PCR, while TCRdb's copy carries only in-frame clones and drops some. The table records 65,000 to 70,000 clones, about 90% of them present only once. Input material: PBMCs. The receptors shown here come from a man aged 18-30 years in good health and CMV-seronegative. CDR3s include the opening cysteine and the closing phenylalanine or tryptophan. Fields, in order: V gene, D gene, J gene, clone size, CDR3 DNA, CDR3 protein. The D gene is left open where the match is weak. Size is stated for part of the rows, as once, few or many counts, or as a class when the clone is expanded.

TRBV27	TRBD1	TRBJ2-3	-	TGTGCCAGCAGTTTTCTAGGGACAGGAACCACAGATACGCAGTATTTT	CASSFLGTGTTDTQYF
TRBV14	TRBD2	TRBJ2-1	-	TGTGCCAGCAGCCCCCAGACCTACTGGCGGGAGGGCCCGATCTACAATGAGCAGTTCTTC	CASSPQTYWREGPIYNEQFF
TRBV13	-	TRBJ2-7	-	TGTGCCAGCAGCTTAGGAGGGACAACCAGCACCTACGAGCAGTACTTC	CASSLGGTTSTYEQYF
TRBV18	TRBD1	TRBJ2-5	-	TGTGCCAGCTCACCAGGGACAGAAGAGACCCAGTACTTC	CASSPGTEETQYF
TRBV19	-	TRBJ1-1	once	TGTGCCAGTAGAGCGGGGAACACTGAAGCTTTCTTT	CASRAGNTEAFF
TRBV5-1	TRBD2	TRBJ2-1	-	TGCGCCAGCAGCTTTCTTAGCGGGGCGTACAATGAGCAGTTCTTC	CASSFLSGAYNEQFF
TRBV9	TRBD2	TRBJ2-7	once	TGTGCCAGCAGCGTAGGTAGCGGGAATACCTACGAGCAGTACTTC	CASSVGSGNTYEQYF
TRBV28	TRBD2	TRBJ2-7	-	TGTGCCAGCAGTTTATGGAGCGGGGACTACGAGCAGTACTTC	CASSLWSGDYEQYF
TRBV4-3	TRBD2	TRBJ2-5	once	TGCGCCAGCAGCCTCGGACTAGCTAAAGAGACCCAGTACTTC	CASSLGLAKETQYF
TRBV7-2	TRBD1	TRBJ1-2	once	TGTGCCAGCAGCTTACTCGGGACAGGGGAATTGAGAGGCTACACCTTC	CASSLLGTGELRGYTF
TRBV5-4	TRBD1	TRBJ1-5	-	TGTGCCAGCAGAAACGTTGGACAGGGTGTTAATCAGCCCCAGCATTTT	CASRNVGQGVNQPQHF
TRBV5-8	TRBD1	TRBJ1-3	-	TGTGCCAGCAGCCTCCAGGGGGGCCGGAACACCATATATTTT	CASSLQGGRNTIYF
TRBV7-8	TRBD2	TRBJ2-1	-	TGTGCCAGCAGCTCTCCTCCTAGCGGGAGATCCTACAATGAGCAGTTCTTC	CASSSPPSGRSYNEQFF
TRBV4-3	TRBD1	TRBJ2-2	-	TGCGCCAGCAGCCGCGGACAGGGGAACACCGGGGAGCTGTTTTTT	CASSRGQGNTGELFF
TRBV27	TRBD2	TRBJ2-3	-	TGTGCCAGCAGTTTATCGGGGGGAGGGGATACGCAGTATTTT	CASSLSGGGDTQYF
TRBV7-8	TRBD1	TRBJ1-5	-	TGTGCCAGCAGCTTAACCGGACAGGGCAATCAGCCCCAGCATTTT	CASSLTGQGNQPQHF
TRBV5-6	-	TRBJ2-7	-	TGTGCCAGCAGCTGGGGGGATTATTACGAGCAGTACTTC	CASSWGDYYEQYF
TRBV5-4	-	TRBJ2-7	-	TGTGCCAGCAGCGCCTCGACTAGCTCCTACGAGCAGTACTTC	CASSASTSSYEQYF
TRBV6-5	-	TRBJ2-5	few	TGTGCCAGCAGCCCCGGGGGGCGGACCCAGTACTTC	CASSPGGRTQYF
TRBV27	-	TRBJ1-5	-	TGTGCCAGCAGTTTATGGGGCGGACAGAACAATCAGCCCCAGCATTTT	CASSLWGGQNNQPQHF
TRBV7-2	TRBD2	TRBJ2-7	once	TGTGCCAGCAGCCCGCGGACTAGCGGGGGTTACGAGCAGTACTTC	CASSPRTSGGYEQYF
TRBV4-3	TRBD2	TRBJ2-7	-	TGCGCCAGCAGCCAAGATATGGCTAGCGGGAGTTCCGAGCAGTACTTC	CASSQDMASGSSEQYF
TRBV5-1	-	TRBJ2-5	once	TGCGCCAGCAGCTTGGCTCGCGGAGAAGAGACCCAGTACTTC	CASSLARGEETQYF
TRBV28	-	TRBJ2-1	-	TGTGCCAGCAGTTTAAGGGGGGGCGAGCAGTTCTTC	CASSLRGGEQFF
TRBV28	-	TRBJ2-6	-	TGTGCCAGCAGCCGGAGGGGAGCGGCTGGGGCCAACGTCCTGACTTTC	CASSRRGAAGANVLTF
TRBV28	-	TRBJ1-1	-	TGTGCCAGCAGCACTCCAGGGGTAACTGAAGCTTTCTTT	CASSTPGVTEAFF
TRBV9	TRBD1	TRBJ2-7	-	TGTGCCAGCAGCGTAGGGGGACAGGGATACGAGCAGTACTTC	CASSVGGQGYEQYF
TRBV18	-	TRBJ1-1	-	TGTGCCAGCTCACCTTATGAGATTAGCTTGAACACTGAAGCTTTCTTT	CASSPYEISLNTEAFF
TRBV14	-	TRBJ1-2	-	TGTGCCAGCAGCCAACCCGCGGCCGGGGGGCGTTTCAACTATGGCTACACCTTC	CASSQPAAGGRFNYGYTF
TRBV7-2	-	TRBJ1-1	-	TGTGCCAGCAGCTTTGTCAGGGATGGTGAAGCTTTCTTT	CASSFVRDGEAFF
TRBV9	-	TRBJ2-2	-	TGTGCCAGCAGCGTAGGAAGCGGCCGCACCGGGGAGCTGTTTTTT	CASSVGSGRTGELFF
TRBV4-2	TRBD2	TRBJ2-1	-	TGTGCCAGCAGCCAGGAGACTAGCTCCGGGAGGGCCCGGCAGTTCTTC	CASSQETSSGRARQFF
TRBV28	-	TRBJ1-2	-	TGTGCCAGCAGTCTCCTGGCCCCGGGGAATGGCTACACCTTC	CASSLLAPGNGYTF
TRBV5-1	-	TRBJ1-4	-	TGCGCCAGCAGCTTTGGGGGGAAAGGGACTAATGAAAAACTGTTTTTT	CASSFGGKGTNEKLFF
TRBV5-1	TRBD1	TRBJ2-4	-	TGCGCCAGCAGTTATTATAGGACAGGGGCGACCAAAAACATTCAGTACTTC	CASSYYRTGATKNIQYF
TRBV5-4	TRBD2	TRBJ2-7	-	TGTGCCAGCAGCCCTAGCGGCAACTCCTACGAGCAGTACTTC	CASSPSGNSYEQYF
TRBV2	-	TRBJ2-3	-	TGTGCCAGCAGTGAAATCGGGTGGGGGGTTGGCACAGATACGCAGTATTTT	CASSEIGWGVGTDTQYF
TRBV9	-	TRBJ1-4	-	TGTGCCAGCAGCGTGATGGGGGCTGGTGAAAAACTGTTTTTT	CASSVMGAGEKLFF
TRBV5-1	-	TRBJ2-4	-	TGCGCCAGCAGCTCACAGGGATCCAAAAACATTCAGTACTTC	CASSSQGSKNIQYF
TRBV30	-	TRBJ1-1	-	TGTGCCTGGAGTGTAGGCCAGGGAAGCACTGAAGCTTTCTTT	CAWSVGQGSTEAFF
TRBV30	-	TRBJ2-7	once	TGTGCCTGGATGGGGAGCTACGAGCAGTACTTC	CAWMGSYEQYF
TRBV19	TRBD2	TRBJ2-1	-	TGTGCCAGTAGTCCTCGGACTAGCGGAAGGGATGAGCAGTTCTTC	CASSPRTSGRDEQFF
TRBV4-3	-	TRBJ1-2	-	TGCGCCAGCAGCCAAGAAAACAGCTACTATGGCTACACCTTC	CASSQENSYYGYTF
TRBV27	-	TRBJ1-1	-	TGTGCCAGCAGTTTATCTGGGCAGTATGAAGCTTTCTTT	CASSLSGQYEAFF
TRBV7-9	TRBD1	TRBJ2-5	-	TGTGCCAGCAGCTTTGGAGACAGGGACCATGAGACCCAGTACTTC	CASSFGDRDHETQYF
TRBV19	-	TRBJ2-6	-	TGTGCCAGTACTCCGGCCGCCGGGGAGGACTACCTCTCTGGGGCCAACGTCCTGACTTTC	CASTPAAGEDYLSGANVLTF
TRBV29-1	-	TRBJ1-1	-	TGCAGCGTTGCCCCAGGGGATACTGAAGCTTTCTTT	CSVAPGDTEAFF
TRBV14	-	TRBJ2-1	once	TGTGCCAGCAGCCAAGTATACAGGTTCCTCCGCGATGAGCAGTTCTTC	CASSQVYRFLRDEQFF
TRBV7-9	-	TRBJ1-3	-	TGTGCCAGCAGACCGAGGAGTCCTGGAAACACCATATATTTT	CASRPRSPGNTIYF
TRBV28	-	TRBJ1-1	once	TGTGCCAGCAGTTTAATTCGAGAGAACACTGAAGCTTTCTTT	CASSLIRENTEAFF
TRBV7-9	TRBD1	TRBJ2-7	-	TGTGCCAGCAGCTCCCGCGATGACAGGGGGCGCCGGACCTACGAGCAGTACTTC	CASSSRDDRGRRTYEQYF
TRBV6-6	TRBD1	TRBJ1-2	-	TGTGCCAGCAGTTACCCGGGACAGGGGATCTATGGCTACACCTTC	CASSYPGQGIYGYTF
TRBV2	TRBD1	TRBJ2-7	-	TGTGCCAGCAGCCGACCGGGACAGTTTTCCTTC	CASSRPGQFSF